The rows below give T cell receptor beta chains drawn from one sample of a study of cytomegalovirus exposure and HLA in healthy donors. Libraries were prepared by immunoSEQ multiplex PCR; TCRdb keeps only in-frame clonotypes and omits some of them. This sample's table reports 70,000 to 75,000 clones. What was sequenced was PBMCs. These receptors were taken from a female donor in good health and CMV-seropositive. CDR3s include the opening cysteine and the closing phenylalanine or tryptophan. Fields, in order: J gene, V gene, D gene, CDR3 protein, CDR3 DNA. The D gene is left open where the match is weak.

J: TRBJ2-1; V: TRBV9; D: TRBD1; CDR3: CASSVAGQGGNEQFF; DNA: TGTGCCAGCAGCGTAGCGGGACAGGGGGGGAATGAGCAGTTCTTC
J: TRBJ2-1; V: TRBV27; D: NA; CDR3: CASRRIGDNEQFF; DNA: TGTGCCAGCAGGAGGATAGGGGACAATGAGCAGTTCTTC
J: TRBJ1-5; V: TRBV21-1; D: NA; CDR3: CASSNRSGDQPQHF; DNA: TGTGCCAGCAGCAATCGATCAGGGGATCAGCCCCAGCATTTT
J: TRBJ2-3; V: TRBV4-1; D: TRBD2; CDR3: CASSQEERGGTDTQYF; DNA: TGCGCCAGCAGCCAAGAGGAACGGGGGGGCACAGATACGCAGTATTTT
J: TRBJ2-7; V: TRBV7-6; D: NA; CDR3: CASSLESSGMTYEQYF; DNA: TGTGCCAGCAGCTTAGAGAGTTCAGGGATGACCTACGAGCAGTACTTC
J: TRBJ2-4; V: TRBV5-1; D: TRBD2; CDR3: CASSSMPGLAGAKNIQYF; DNA: TGCGCCAGCAGCTCGATGCCGGGACTAGCGGGAGCCAAAAACATTCAGTACTTC
J: TRBJ2-3; V: TRBV5-1; D: TRBD1; CDR3: CASSLGQGMDTQYF; DNA: TGCGCCAGCAGCCTAGGACAGGGAATGGATACGCAGTATTTT
J: TRBJ2-6; V: TRBV9; D: NA; CDR3: CASSAGVGANVLTF; DNA: TGTGCCAGCAGCGCAGGGGTTGGGGCCAACGTCCTGACTTTC
J: TRBJ2-7; V: TRBV18; D: NA; CDR3: CASSPGGLEGEQYF; DNA: TGTGCCAGCTCACCAGGGGGATTGGAGGGCGAGCAGTACTTC
J: TRBJ2-3; V: TRBV9; D: NA; CDR3: CASSLQTSTDTQYF; DNA: TGTGCCAGCAGCCTCCAGACTAGCACAGATACGCAGTATTTT
J: TRBJ2-3; V: TRBV2; D: TRBD2; CDR3: CASSGLLADTQYF; DNA: TGTGCCAGCAGTGGTCTACTAGCGGATACGCAGTATTTT
J: TRBJ2-1; V: TRBV5-1; D: TRBD2; CDR3: CASSDSGSSYNEQFF; DNA: TGCGCCAGCAGCGATAGCGGGAGCTCCTACAATGAGCAGTTCTTC
J: TRBJ2-7; V: TRBV18; D: NA; CDR3: CASSPPGGHYEQYF; DNA: TGTGCCAGCTCACCACCGGGGGGTCACTACGAGCAGTACTTC
J: TRBJ2-1; V: TRBV4-3; D: TRBD2; CDR3: CASSQKGLADNEQFF; DNA: TGCGCCAGCAGCCAAAAGGGACTAGCGGACAATGAGCAGTTCTTC
J: TRBJ2-1; V: TRBV5-1; D: TRBD1; CDR3: CASGTGGGDEQFF; DNA: TGCGCCAGCGGGACAGGGGGCGGGGATGAGCAGTTCTTC
J: TRBJ2-2; V: TRBV7-2; D: TRBD2; CDR3: CASSLGASGNTGELFF; DNA: TGTGCCAGCAGCTTAGGTGCTAGCGGGAACACCGGGGAGCTGTTTTTT
J: TRBJ2-3; V: TRBV5-4; D: NA; CDR3: CASSSAGTQYF; DNA: TGTGCCAGCAGCTCCGCCGGTACGCAGTATTTT
J: TRBJ2-7; V: TRBV7-9; D: NA; CDR3: CASSHLGGRSAYEQYF; DNA: TGTGCCAGCAGCCACCTTGGGGGCAGGAGCGCCTACGAGCAGTACTTC
J: TRBJ1-5; V: TRBV29-1; D: NA; CDR3: CSCRENHNQPQHF; DNA: TGCAGCTGCCGGGAAAACCACAATCAGCCCCAGCATTTT
J: TRBJ1-1; V: TRBV19; D: NA; CDR3: CASSMRTVRTNTEAFF; DNA: TGTGCCAGTAGTATGCGGACAGTGCGGACGAACACTGAAGCTTTCTTT
J: TRBJ1-1; V: TRBV19; D: NA; CDR3: CASIDSPDTEAFF; DNA: TGTGCCAGTATCGACAGTCCGGACACTGAAGCTTTCTTT
J: TRBJ1-1; V: TRBV19; D: NA; CDR3: CASSIRNTEAFF; DNA: TGTGCCAGTAGTATTCGGAACACTGAAGCTTTCTTT
J: TRBJ2-5; V: TRBV18; D: NA; CDR3: CASSPLGLALTDPGQETQYF; DNA: TGTGCCAGCTCACCCCTTGGGCTAGCCCTAACCGATCCGGGGCAAGAGACCCAGTACTTC
J: TRBJ2-1; V: TRBV28; D: NA; CDR3: CASSSGAGDVIEQFF; DNA: TGTGCCAGCAGTTCGGGAGCTGGAGATGTGATTGAGCAGTTCTTC
J: TRBJ2-5; V: TRBV19; D: NA; CDR3: CASSIASTQETQYF; DNA: TGTGCCAGTAGTATAGCGAGTACCCAAGAGACCCAGTACTTC
J: TRBJ1-6; V: TRBV5-1; D: TRBD1; CDR3: CASSLVGTGGPRSYNSPLHF; DNA: TGCGCCAGCAGCTTGGTCGGGACAGGGGGCCCGAGGTCCTATAATTCACCCCTCCACTTT
J: TRBJ2-2; V: TRBV18; D: NA; CDR3: CASSPPGLASNTGELFF; DNA: TGTGCCAGCTCACCACCTGGTCTAGCCTCGAACACCGGGGAGCTGTTTTTT
J: TRBJ2-7; V: TRBV2; D: NA; CDR3: CASRVTETAGEQYF; DNA: TGTGCCAGCAGGGTGACGGAGACGGCGGGTGAGCAGTACTTC
J: TRBJ2-1; V: TRBV29-1; D: TRBD1; CDR3: CSGFGGQGDNEQFF; DNA: TGCAGCGGGTTCGGGGGACAGGGCGACAATGAGCAGTTCTTC
J: TRBJ2-3; V: TRBV2; D: TRBD2; CDR3: CASSSFSGGVGADTQYF; DNA: TGTGCCAGCAGCAGCTTCAGCGGGGGAGTTGGAGCAGATACGCAGTATTTT
J: TRBJ2-7; V: TRBV6-4; D: NA; CDR3: CASSDSNGLPYEQYF; DNA: TGTGCCAGCAGTGACTCGAATGGACTACCCTACGAGCAGTACTTC
J: TRBJ1-2; V: TRBV25-1; D: NA; CDR3: CASSEQGGGYGYTF; DNA: TGTGCCAGCAGTGAACAGGGAGGCGGCTATGGCTACACCTTC
J: TRBJ1-1; V: TRBV5-1; D: NA; CDR3: CASSSSTVSDTEAFF; DNA: TGCGCCAGCAGCTCCTCGACAGTATCTGACACTGAAGCTTTCTTT
J: TRBJ1-5; V: TRBV5-6; D: NA; CDR3: CASSLVGEIGQPQHF; DNA: TGTGCCAGCAGCTTGGTAGGGGAAATAGGTCAGCCCCAGCATTTT
J: TRBJ2-5; V: TRBV5-4; D: NA; CDR3: CASSYRDIQETQYF; DNA: TGTGCCAGCAGCTACCGGGACATCCAAGAGACCCAGTACTTC
J: TRBJ2-2; V: TRBV19; D: TRBD1; CDR3: CASSTQGANTGELFF; DNA: TGTGCCAGTAGTACCCAGGGGGCTAACACCGGGGAGCTGTTTTTT
J: TRBJ2-5; V: TRBV6-6; D: TRBD1; CDR3: CASRTTGGGETQYF; DNA: TGTGCCAGCAGAACGACAGGGGGCGGAGAGACCCAGTACTTC
J: TRBJ2-6; V: TRBV5-1; D: NA; CDR3: CASSLVQDSGANVLTF; DNA: TGCGCCAGCAGCTTGGTTCAGGACTCTGGGGCCAACGTCCTGACTTTC
J: TRBJ1-3; V: TRBV4-1; D: NA; CDR3: CASSQGAGHSGNTIYF; DNA: TGCGCCAGCAGCCAAGGAGCAGGCCACTCTGGAAACACCATATATTTT
J: TRBJ2-7; V: TRBV18; D: NA; CDR3: CASSPTGSSYEQYF; DNA: TGTGCCAGCTCACCTACAGGGAGTTCCTACGAGCAGTACTTC
J: TRBJ2-1; V: TRBV9; D: NA; CDR3: CASSVEGRGEQFF; DNA: TGTGCCAGCAGCGTAGAGGGCAGGGGTGAGCAGTTCTTC
J: TRBJ2-7; V: TRBV5-3; D: NA; CDR3: CARSLARRSYEQYF; DNA: TGTGCCAGAAGCTTGGCCAGGCGTTCCTACGAGCAGTACTTC
J: TRBJ2-1; V: TRBV7-2; D: TRBD2; CDR3: CASSLQRGNNEQFF; DNA: TGTGCCAGCAGCTTACAGCGGGGGAACAATGAGCAGTTCTTC
J: TRBJ2-5; V: TRBV5-1; D: NA; CDR3: CASSLFSGRETQYF; DNA: TGCGCCAGCAGCTTGTTTTCGGGTCGGGAGACCCAGTACTTC
J: TRBJ2-5; V: TRBV18; D: TRBD1; CDR3: CASSRGQQETQYF; DNA: TGTGCCAGCTCACGGGGACAGCAAGAGACCCAGTACTTC
J: TRBJ1-1; V: TRBV7-9; D: NA; CDR3: CASSQGSARDTEAFF; DNA: TGTGCCAGCAGCCAGGGGTCAGCGAGGGACACTGAAGCTTTCTTT
J: TRBJ2-7; V: TRBV6-6; D: TRBD1; CDR3: CASRPGQGAYEQYF; DNA: TGTGCCAGCAGACCGGGACAGGGAGCCTACGAGCAGTACTTC
J: TRBJ2-5; V: TRBV18; D: NA; CDR3: CASSPSGQETQYF; DNA: TGTGCCAGCTCACCATCAGGACAAGAGACCCAGTACTTC
J: TRBJ2-5; V: TRBV13; D: NA; CDR3: CASSLGRPGGETQYF; DNA: TGTGCCAGCAGCTTAGGCAGGCCCGGGGGAGAGACCCAGTACTTC
J: TRBJ2-7; V: TRBV29-1; D: NA; CDR3: CSVSGKVTYEQYF; DNA: TGCAGCGTTTCCGGGAAAGTAACCTACGAGCAGTACTTC
J: TRBJ2-7; V: TRBV11-2; D: TRBD1; CDR3: CASSLAGQGVGEQYF; DNA: TGTGCCAGCAGCTTGGCCGGACAGGGGGTAGGCGAGCAGTACTTC
J: TRBJ2-7; V: TRBV4-1; D: NA; CDR3: CASSQARGSSYEQYF; DNA: TGCGCCAGCAGCCAAGCGAGGGGGAGCTCCTACGAGCAGTACTTC
J: TRBJ1-1; V: TRBV5-6; D: NA; CDR3: CASSPWTGRTEAFF; DNA: TGTGCCAGCAGCCCTTGGACGGGGAGGACTGAAGCTTTCTTT
J: TRBJ2-3; V: TRBV6-5; D: NA; CDR3: CASSYLRVSDTQYF; DNA: TGTGCCAGCAGTTACCTGCGGGTCTCAGATACGCAGTATTTT
J: TRBJ1-6; V: TRBV18; D: NA; CDR3: CASSPLQGLNSPLHF; DNA: TGTGCCAGCTCACCACTCCAGGGACTTAATTCACCCCTCCACTTT
J: TRBJ1-1; V: TRBV4-1; D: TRBD1; CDR3: CASMGGQGFPEAFF; DNA: TGCGCCAGCATGGGGGGACAGGGGTTCCCTGAAGCTTTCTTT
J: TRBJ1-2; V: TRBV19; D: NA; CDR3: CASIYNYGYTF; DNA: TGTGCCAGTATCTATAACTATGGCTACACCTTC
J: TRBJ2-7; V: TRBV6-5; D: TRBD1; CDR3: CASSPDRATYEQYF; DNA: TGTGCCAGCAGCCCGGACAGGGCTACCTACGAGCAGTACTTC
J: TRBJ2-1; V: TRBV19; D: TRBD1; CDR3: CASSIRGDRGEQFF; DNA: TGTGCCAGTAGTATAAGGGGGGACAGGGGAGAGCAGTTCTTC